A selection of T cell receptor beta chains follows, all from one sample in a study of early T cells in non-severe SARS-CoV-2 infection. In TCRdb, the 5' RACE reads were re-called with MiXCR into one record per CDR3 protein. The sample yields 25,000 to 30,000 distinct CDR3 sequences, approximately 4.8% seen once. Sequencing used whole blood. These receptors originate from an adult who was a healthcare worker with PCR-confirmed SARS-CoV-2 infection or an uninfected control (not recorded which). Both conserved end residues are part of each CDR3. Fields, in order: J gene, CDR3 length, V gene, D gene, clone size, CDR3 DNA, CDR3 protein. D genes are given only for firm matches. Size values are once, few and many counts, or a class for expanded clones, and some rows have none.

>TRBJ2-1|13|TRBV25-1|NA|many
TGTGCCAGCAGTCGGCAGGGGGGCAATGAGCAGTTCTTC
CASSRQGGNEQFF
>TRBJ2-5|14|TRBV29-1|NA|many
TGCAGCGTTGGATTAGGAGGGGTAAAGGAGACCCAGTACTTC
CSVGLGGVKETQYF
>TRBJ1-1|19|TRBV28|NA|many
TGTGCCAGCAGCCCAGGCGTTTTTCAGGCCCTCGGAATGAACACTGAAGCTTTCTTT
CASSPGVFQALGMNTEAFF
>TRBJ2-5|12|TRBV6-4|NA|many
TGTGCCAGCAGTGCCGTTCAAGAGACCCAGTACTTC
CASSAVQETQYF
>TRBJ2-1|20|TRBV6-6|NA|many
TGTGCCAGCAGTTACTCCCAGGGGACGGGCATAAGGGCGGCTGACAATGAGCAGTTCTTC
CASSYSQGTGIRAADNEQFF
>TRBJ2-2|14|TRBV28|NA|many
TGTGCCACCATCCAACTAGGAGACACCGGGGAGCTGTTTTTT
CATIQLGDTGELFF
>TRBJ1-5|13|TRBV10-1|NA|few
TGCGCCAGCAGTGAGTCAAGAGGTCAGCCCCAGCATTTT
CASSESRGQPQHF
>TRBJ1-3|14|TRBV18|NA|many
TGTGCCAGCTCACCATTACCCCCTGGAAACACCATATATTTT
CASSPLPPGNTIYF
>TRBJ1-1|14|TRBV18|NA|many
TGTGCCAGCTCAAAGACAGGTCCTGACACTGAAGCTTTCTTT
CASSKTGPDTEAFF
>TRBJ1-1|15|TRBV20-1|NA|many
TGCAGTGCTAGAGTCCCCGGGACAAGGAACACTGAAGCTTTCTTT
CSARVPGTRNTEAFF
>TRBJ2-7|12|TRBV25-1|NA|many
TGTGCCAGCAGTGACTTTGCGAGCGAGCAGTACTTC
CASSDFASEQYF
>TRBJ2-7|12|TRBV6-2/TRBV6-3|NA|many
TGTGCCAGCAGAGGGGGAGCAGCATCGCAGTACTTC
CASRGGAASQYF
>TRBJ1-5|14|TRBV7-9|TRBD1|medium-sized
TGTGCCAGCAGCCCCGGGACAGGCAATCAGCCCCAGCATTTT
CASSPGTGNQPQHF
>TRBJ1-2|16|TRBV7-9|TRBD1|few
TGTGCCAGCAGCTTAGCGCTAGGGGGCGGCGACTATGGCTACACCTTC
CASSLALGGGDYGYTF
>TRBJ1-1|14|TRBV9|NA|many
TGTGCCAGCAGCCCCCGACAGCAGAACACTGAAGCTTTCTTT
CASSPRQQNTEAFF
>TRBJ2-3|15|TRBV5-1|TRBD2|many
TGCGCCAGCAGCCGCGAGGGACTAGCGAGACATACGCAGTATTTT
CASSREGLARHTQYF
>TRBJ2-2|15|TRBV11-2|NA|few
TGTGCCAGCAGCTTTAGCGCGGAATCCACCGGGGAGCTGTTTTTT
CASSFSAESTGELFF
>TRBJ2-1|17|TRBV24-1|TRBD2|few
TGTGCCACCAGTGATTCTCTGTTAGCGGGAACCTACAATGAGCAGTTCTTC
CATSDSLLAGTYNEQFF
>TRBJ2-1|12|TRBV19|NA|NA
TGTGCCAGTAGTATCCTGCGGGGTGAGCAGTTCTTC
CASSILRGEQFF
>TRBJ2-2|13|TRBV7-8|NA|many
TGTGCCAGCAGCTCCCGACAGACCGGGGAGCTGTTTTTT
CASSSRQTGELFF
>TRBJ2-3|12|TRBV5-1|NA|NA
TGCGCCAGCAGCCCATCCCCGGATACGCAGTATTTT
CASSPSPDTQYF
>TRBJ2-3|15|TRBV5-1|NA|many
TGCGCCAGCAGCTTGCAAGGGAGATGGACAGATACGCAGTATTTT
CASSLQGRWTDTQYF
>TRBJ2-5|11|TRBV24-1|NA|many
TGTGCCACCGGAGGGGAAGAGACCCAGTACTTC
CATGGEETQYF
>TRBJ1-3|17|TRBV7-6|TRBD1|NA
TGTGCCAGCAGCCTCACCTCGGGACAGAGCTCTGGAAACACCATATATTTT
CASSLTSGQSSGNTIYF
>TRBJ1-5|12|TRBV28|TRBD1|few
TGTGCCAGCAACAGGGGGGTTAGGCCCCAGCATTTT
CASNRGVRPQHF
>TRBJ2-7|16|TRBV18|TRBD2|many
TGTGCCAGCTCACCACTAAGGACTAGCGTCACCTACGAGCAGTACTTC
CASSPLRTSVTYEQYF
>TRBJ1-5|13|TRBV6-4|NA|many
TGTGCCAGCAGTTTCATAAACGGTCAGCCCCAGCATTTT
CASSFINGQPQHF